The 15 T cell receptor beta chains below were found in one sample sequenced in a study of Ad26.COV2.S vaccination and SARS-CoV-2 variants. Regarding treatment: roughly 20 received Ad26.COV2.S at low or high dose, single or two shots; about 5 received placebo; per-sample allocation not given. Material that was analyzed had been drawn on day 63 after the first vaccine or placebo injection. TCRdb's table, derived via immunoSEQ multiplex PCR, lists solely in-frame clones and lacks some. The data show around 320,000 clones, with over 80% seen just once and under 2.5% held by the top ten. Specimen: peripheral blood, collected in a trial of Ad26.COV2.S vaccine versus placebo. The receptors here all came from a person aged 18-60 years who received the Ad26.COV2.S COVID-19 vaccine or a placebo.

The gene calls are TRBV6-1 and TRBJ2-4; 8 nucleotides line up with TRBD2. In germline, CDR1 is MNHNS, CDR2 SASEGT. Trimming removed 0 bases from V and 11 bases from J; junction bases left unmatched: 12. The CDR3 has 16 amino acids. This CDR3 is CASSEAGTRKSGVQYF. As DNA, the CDR3 is TGTGCCAGCAGTGAAGCCGGGACTAGAAAAAGCGGGGTTCAGTACTTC.

V gene TRBV5-4 combines with J gene TRBJ1-2; 7 nucleotides match TRBD1. The CDR3 has 15 residues. The V gene end was trimmed by 5 bases and the J gene end by 0 bases; junction bases not matched to a gene: 7. The germline V gene encodes CDR1 SGHNT and CDR2 YYREEE (reference sequence). CDR3 nucleotide sequence: TGTGCCAGCAGTTCAACCGGGACAGCTAACTATGGCTACACCTTC. It translates to CASSSTGTANYGYTF.

The chain uses TRBV6-5 and TRBJ1-6, with a possible D match to TRBD1 (5 bases). The V end was cut by 11 bases, the J end by 3 bases, with 11 bases between. The length of the CDR3 is 13 residues. Germline V gene lookup returns CDR1 MNHEY and CDR2 SVGAGI. The DNA for the CDR3 is TGTGCCTCCGACAGTTACTATAATTCACCCCTCCACTTT. This translates into CASDSYYNSPLHF.

The V and J genes are TRBV4-2 and TRBJ2-1, with D possibly TRBD2 on 7 matching bases. This CDR3 region has 16 residues. Trimming took 1 base from V and 1 from J, leaving 11 bases between them. Germline CDR1 LGHNA, CDR2 YNFKEQ. The CDR3 DNA is TGTGCCAGCAGCCAAGGAAAGGGGGGGTCCTACAATGAGCAGTTCTTC. Residues: CASSQGKGGSYNEQFF.

V and J are TRBV27 and TRBJ2-1; a weak D match, TRBD2 (7 bases). Trimming removed 10 bases at V and 7 bases at J, with 20 bases between. CDR1 is MNHEY and CDR2 is SMNVEV in the germline V gene (reference sequence). The CDR3 is made up of 14 amino acids. The CDR3 is CATTRGGAKNEQFF. For the CDR3, the DNA is TGTGCCACCACCCGAGGGGGGGCCAAAAATGAGCAGTTCTTC.

This clone was detected only once. The chain combines TRBV11-3 with TRBJ2-5; no reliable D call. V was trimmed by 1 base and J by 7 bases, leaving 13 bases between them. The CDR3 runs 14 residues. Germline V gene sequence: CDR1 SGHNT, CDR2 YENEEA. The CDR3 nucleotides are TGTGCCAGCAGCTTAGGGCTAGATACTGGGACCCAGTACTTC. This translates into CASSLGLDTGTQYF.

This clone was counted a few times. This rearrangement joins TRBV18 to TRBJ1-4; D might be TRBD1 (5 bases). Germline-derived CDR1 and CDR2 are KGHSH and LQKENI. This CDR3 spans 14 amino acids. The germline V and J ends were trimmed by 6 bases and 8 bases, with 16 bases remaining between them. The CDR3 DNA reads as TGTGCCAGCTCCCCAGGGACCCCGAGGGAAAAACTGTTTTTT. Translated: CASSPGTPREKLFF. Combining the CDR3 with reference TRBV18 and TRBJ1-4 gives the whole variable domain NAGVMQNPRHLVRRRGQEARLRCSPMKGHSHVYWYRQLPEEGLKFMVYLQKENIIDESGMPKERFSAEFPKEGPSILRIQQVVRGDSAAYFCASSPGTPREKLFFGSGTQLSVL.

This clone was detected only once. This sample includes further DNA sequences coding for the same CDR3. This chain connects TRBV4-1 to TRBJ2-5; D is unclear. Deletions cut 0 bases from V and 3 bases from J, with 11 bases between. In germline, CDR1 is MGHRA, CDR2 YSYEKL. The CDR3 totals 15 residues. The CDR3 loop is CASSQDPGRKETQYF. The CDR3 DNA reads TGCGCCAGCAGCCAAGACCCTGGACGAAAAGAGACCCAGTACTTC.

On this clone: Other DNA sequences within the sample encode an identical CDR3. The V call is TRBV6-5, the J call TRBJ2-2, with TRBD2 matching 7 bases. CDR3 size: 13 residues. CDR1 MNHEY and CDR2 SVGAGI come from the germline V gene. The J segment lost 8 bases and the V segment lost 2 bases, leaving 2 bases of the junction unmatched. The CDR3 DNA is TGTGCCAGCAGTTACGGGGGGGGAGGGGAGCTGTTTTTT. It is translated as CASSYGGGGELFF.

V is TRBV4-2 and J is TRBJ1-1; no clear D gene. This CDR3 has 15 residues. CDR1 and CDR2 from the germline V gene are LGHNA and YNFKEQ. The V and J ends lost 0 bases and 0 bases respectively, with 8 bases between them. The CDR3 coding sequence is TGTGCCAGCAGCCAAGATACGTTCATGAACACTGAAGCTTTCTTT. Translation: CASSQDTFMNTEAFF.

The genes are TRBV6-6 and TRBJ2-2, with 10 nucleotides matching TRBD2. The V gene end was trimmed by 6 bases and the J gene end by 3 bases; junction bases not matched to a gene: 16. The CDR3 extends over 19 amino acids. Germline CDR1 reads MNHNY; CDR2 reads SVGAGI (reference sequence). The CDR3 DNA reads as TGTGCCAGCAGCTCAGCCCTAGCGGGGGATTATCTCGACACCGGGGAGCTGTTTTTT. Translation: CASSSALAGDYLDTGELFF.

The DNA for the CDR3 is TGTGCCAGCAGTCTACCGAGCGAAAAACTGTTTTTT. Protein: CASSLPSEKLFF. The chain combines TRBV6-5 with TRBJ1-4, with D hard to call. The CDR3 extends over 12 amino acids. Trimming left V 5 bases short and J 8 bases short, with 9 bases between. Germline V gene data show CDR1 as MNHEY and CDR2 as SVGAGI.

The chain recombines TRBV19 with TRBJ2-5; 9 bases align to TRBD2. CDR1 and CDR2 (germline): LNHDA, SQIVND (reference sequence). This CDR3 is built from 15 residues. Unmatched junction bases numbered 8, after V lost 5 bases and J lost 4 bases. Here the CDR3 reads CASSVPGLAAETQYF. The CDR3 coding sequence is TGTGCCAGTAGTGTACCGGGACTAGCTGCAGAGACCCAGTACTTC. Combining the CDR3 with reference TRBV19 and TRBJ2-5 gives the whole variable domain DGGITQSPKYLFRKEGQNVTLSCEQNLNHDAMYWYRQDPGQGLRLIYYSQIVNDFQKGDIAEGYSVSREKKESFPLTVTSAQKNPTAFYLCASSVPGLAAETQYFGPGTRLLVL.

The rearrangement links TRBV30 to TRBJ1-4; 10 nucleotides align to TRBD1. The CDR3 runs 14 residues. J was trimmed by 8 bases and V by 1 base; bases with no gene match: 4. Per the germline V gene, CDR1 is GTSNPN and CDR2 is SVGIG (reference sequence). CDR3 sequence reads: CAWSATGGREKLFF. The CDR3 DNA follows: TGTGCCTGGAGTGCGACAGGGGGCAGAGAAAAACTGTTTTTT.

V and J are TRBV6-4 and TRBJ1-1; D gene ambiguous. Germline V gene data show CDR1 as MRHNA and CDR2 as SNTAGT. The CDR3 extends over 13 amino acids. Trimming stripped 3 bases from V and 0 bases from J, with 5 bases between. The CDR3 loop is CASSEVVNTEAFF. The CDR3 nucleotides read TGTGCCAGCAGTGAGGTTGTGAACACTGAAGCTTTCTTT.